This record concerns one T cell receptor (beta chain) sequence. The antigen remains undetermined. The sample comes from a study of Tregs in tolerant kidney transplant recipients. General study results and limits: Findings come from small patient numbers and require larger validation. Biological reproducibility was not directly addressed in this study. Antigen-driven expansion was suggested because donor-specific Tregs expanded more than all Tregs in tolerant patients.

The nonmyeloablative bone marrow transplants came from related graft donors, with transient mixed chimerism. Thawed PBMCs were FACS-sorted into unstimulated CD4+CD25+CD127- regulatory T cells, CD4+CD25- non-regulatory cells, CD4 and CD8 cells. Clones were sequenced by immunoSEQ multiplex PCR, and TCRdb holds only the in-frame ones, with some missing. The sample gives about 90,000 clones, 93% of which show up once; around 1.6% is in the top ten. CDR1 SGHAT and CDR2 FQDESV come from the germline V gene (reference sequence). Trimming took 2 bases from V and 4 from J, leaving 11 bases between them. The CDR3 runs 14 residues.

This TCR came from a human patient who received a combined kidney and bone marrow transplant. The graft donor may be the source of some T cells. The chain uses TRBV11-1 and TRBJ1-1; no clear D gene. The sequences come from CD4+ T cells from blood (PBMCs), collected 12 months after the transplant. DNA of the CDR3: TGTGCCAGCAGCTTACACACCTTCCCCACTGAAGCTTTCTTT. Translated, it gives CASSLHTFPTEAFF.